The 23 T cell receptor beta chains presented below share a single source sample, sequenced in a study of T cell repertoires in cytomegalovirus infection. Each CDR3 protein is one row after TCRdb ran MiXCR on the reads. The sample lists around 330,000 distinct CDR3 sequences, roughly a sixth occurring once. The sample comprised PBMCs. The receptor set was obtained from a human donor in good health (CMV status not recorded). Some clones in this sample may be carry-over from other donors' samples.

This clonotype showed up just a few times. The chain uses TRBV6-1 and TRBJ2-7; 8 nucleotides align to TRBD1. Trimming cost V 9 bases and J 3 bases; bases outside gene matches: 7. The CDR3 covers 13 residues. Germline-derived CDR1 and CDR2 are MNHNS and SASEGT. The CDR3 spells CASRTGSGYEQYF. CDR3 DNA sequence: TGTGCCAGTAGGACAGGGTCCGGCTACGAGCAGTACTTC.

This clonotype was found many times. The chain employs TRBV6-1 and TRBJ1-1, with D tentatively TRBD1 (6 bases). This CDR3 has 14 amino acids. Germline V gives CDR1 MNHNS, CDR2 SASEGT. V shed 6 bases and J shed 1 base, with 12 bases lying between them. Written as DNA, the CDR3 is TGTGCCAGCAGGGATGGGACACCGAACACTGAAGCTTTCTTT. Translation: CASRDGTPNTEAFF.

This chain uses TRBV6-1 with TRBJ1-2, with unresolved D. CDR1 MNHNS and CDR2 SASEGT come from the germline V gene. V gave up 6 bases and J gave up 8 bases, with 25 bases separating them. This CDR3 contains 16 residues. The DNA for the CDR3 is TGTGCCAGCAGCGACACCCCTGAGGGAGTTGAAAGGGGCTACACCTTC. This encodes CASSDTPEGVERGYTF.

This clonotype was picked up a small number of times. This chain's CDR3 is CASSQGPGYGYTF. CDR3 sequence (DNA): TGCGCCAGCAGCCAAGGTCCAGGGTACGGCTACACCTTC. V gene TRBV4-3 combines with J gene TRBJ1-2; tentative D call: TRBD1 (5 bases). Germline V lookup: CDR1 LGHNA, CDR2 YSLEER. The CDR3 has 13 residues. The ends were cut back, 1 base at V and 8 bases at J, with 11 bases in the middle.

This clonotype has ten or more counts. This chain links TRBV5-1 with TRBJ2-5; maybe TRBD2 (7 bases). Germline V gene lookup returns CDR1 SGHRS and CDR2 YFSETQ. V was cut by 5 bases and J by 5 bases, with 16 bases left in between. There are 14 residues in the CDR3. This CDR3 reads CASRAGQISETQYF. Written as DNA, the CDR3 is TGCGCCAGCAGAGCGGGACAAATTTCGGAGACCCAGTACTTC.

This clonotype was counted at least ten times. The genes are TRBV5-1 and TRBJ2-1; TRBD1 might be the D (5 bases). The CDR3 has 13 amino acids. V was pared by 0 bases and J by 8 bases, with 9 bases between. Germline CDR1 is SGHRS and CDR2 is YFSETQ. CDR3 residues: CASSLGQSDEQFF. The CDR3 DNA reads as TGCGCCAGCAGCTTGGGACAGTCTGATGAGCAGTTCTTC.

The chain recombines TRBV12-3 or TRBV12-4 with TRBJ2-3; D may be TRBD1 (6 bases). V was cut by 5 bases and J by 4 bases, with 7 bases left in between. This CDR3 region has 12 residues. CDR3 amino acids: CASSKGADTQYF. The CDR3 DNA sequence: TGTGCCAGCAGTAAGGGGGCAGATACGCAGTATTTT.

This clonotype was seen ten or more times. This chain links TRBV27 with TRBJ1-1; TRBD1 agrees at 8 bases. The CDR3 totals 15 residues. V shed 5 bases and J 5 bases; nucleotides not matched to a gene: 10. Per the germline V gene, CDR1 is MNHEY and CDR2 is SMNVEV (reference sequence). CDR3 nucleotides: TGTGCCAGCAGTCTCCGACAGGGGAGGAGGACTGAAGCTTTCTTT. This translates into CASSLRQGRRTEAFF.

DNA of the CDR3: TGCAGCGTTGCCCCTAGCGGGGTGGTGCAGTTCTTC. This codes for CSVAPSGVVQFF. The chain links TRBV29-1 to TRBJ2-1; 9 positions match TRBD2. Per the germline V gene, CDR1 is SQVTM and CDR2 is ANQGSEA. V trimming: 4 bases; J trimming: 12 bases; junction bases outside the gene matches: 7. The CDR3 consists of 12 residues.

The chain couples TRBV12-3 or TRBV12-4 to TRBJ1-1; D gene unclear. There are 16 residues in the CDR3. Trimming removed 1 base at V and 0 bases at J, with 12 bases between. The CDR3: CASSLVGPFLNTEAFF. The CDR3 DNA sequence: TGTGCCAGCAGTTTAGTAGGTCCTTTCCTGAACACTGAAGCTTTCTTT.

This chain links TRBV18 with TRBJ1-6, with 8 nucleotides matching TRBD1. Germline-derived CDR1 and CDR2 are KGHSH and LQKENI. This CDR3 region has 15 residues. J lost 7 bases, V lost 2 bases, and 4 bases had no gene match. The CDR3 DNA reads TGTGCCAGCTCACCAGGGACAGGCGTCAATTCACCCCTCCACTTT. Amino acids: CASSPGTGVNSPLHF.

The chain links TRBV4-2 to TRBJ2-7, with a tentative D call TRBD1 (6 bases). The germline V gene encodes CDR1 LGHNA and CDR2 YNFKEQ. The CDR3 is made up of 15 amino acids. Trimming took off 2 bases at V and 5 bases at J, with 16 bases between the two ends. CDR3: CASSQTEQGSNEQYF. The CDR3 nucleotides read TGTGCCAGCAGCCAAACGGAGCAGGGGAGTAACGAGCAGTACTTC.

This clonotype turned up a few times. The gene calls are TRBV10-3 and TRBJ2-1; no reliable D call. The CDR3 extends over 16 amino acids. The ends were cut back, 2 bases at V and 0 bases at J, with 11 bases in the middle. CDR1 ENHRY and CDR2 SYGVKD come from the germline V gene. The CDR3 protein is CAISEPRRPSYNEQFF. The CDR3 DNA sequence: TGTGCCATCAGTGAGCCCCGGCGACCCTCCTACAATGAGCAGTTCTTC.

This rearrangement joins TRBV28 to TRBJ2-7; possible D gene TRBD2, 5 bases. In germline, CDR1 is MDHEN, CDR2 SYDVKM. The CDR3 extends over 15 amino acids. The germline V and J ends were trimmed by 6 bases and 0 bases, with 15 bases remaining between them. CDR3 loop: CASSPFSGVSYEQYF. CDR3 bases: TGTGCCAGCAGCCCCTTTTCCGGGGTCTCCTACGAGCAGTACTTC. Drawing the rest from reference TRBV28 and TRBJ2-7, the complete variable domain is DVKVTQSSRYLVKRTGEKVFLECVQDMDHENMFWYRQDPGLGLRLIYFSYDVKMKEKGDIPEGYSVSREKKERFSLILESASTNQTSMYLCASSPFSGVSYEQYFGPGTRLTVT.

The V call is TRBV5-1, the J call TRBJ2-6, with D possibly TRBD1 on 6 matching bases. CDR3 length: 16 residues. Per germline, CDR1 SGHRS and CDR2 YFSETQ. V lost 4 bases, J lost 0 bases, and 11 bases lay in between. CDR3 nucleotide sequence: TGCGCCAGCAGCGACGGACAGTTCTCTGGGGCCAACGTCCTGACTTTC. Amino acid sequence: CASSDGQFSGANVLTF.

This clonotype was counted at least ten times. The rearrangement joins TRBV7-2 to TRBJ1-3; no clear D gene. Germline CDR1 reads SGHTA; CDR2 reads FQGNSA. CDR3 length: 14 amino acids. V was trimmed by 3 bases and J by 4 bases, leaving 10 bases between them. This chain's CDR3 is CASSFQGFGNTIYF. CDR3 nucleotides: TGTGCCAGCAGCTTCCAAGGCTTCGGAAACACCATATATTTT.

The V gene is TRBV20-1, the J gene TRBJ1-5, with no clear D. The CDR3 runs 17 residues. Germline V gene sequence: CDR1 DFQATT, CDR2 SNEGSKA (reference sequence). V lost 0 bases to trimming and J lost 5 bases, with 20 bases between them. CDR3 nucleotides: TGCAGTGCTAGAGATCTTGATAGGATTCGGAGGGATCAGCCCCAGCATTTT. Its protein product is CSARDLDRIRRDQPQHF.

The chain carries TRBV27 and TRBJ2-6; D is uncertain. In germline, CDR1 is MNHEY, CDR2 SMNVEV (reference sequence). This CDR3 region has 13 residues. With 0 bases removed from V and 12 bases from J, the gap between germline ends came to 9 bases. The DNA of the CDR3 is TGTGCCAGCAGTTTATCAGGAACAAGCGTCCTGACTTTC. Protein: CASSLSGTSVLTF.

There are a few counts of this clonotype. V gene TRBV2 combines with J gene TRBJ1-4; D might be TRBD1 (6 bases). This CDR3 spans 15 amino acids. With 4 bases removed from V and 3 bases from J, the gap between germline ends came to 12 bases. CDR1 and CDR2 from the germline V gene are SNHLY and FYNNEI. Here the CDR3 DNA reads TGTGCCAGCAGTGGACAAACAGGGTCTAATGAAAAACTGTTTTTT. This gives the protein CASSGQTGSNEKLFF.

This clonotype was recorded a few times. This sequence joins TRBV20-1 and TRBJ2-5, with D perhaps matching TRBD2 (7 bases). The CDR3 is made up of 16 amino acids. Trimming removed 2 bases at V and 5 bases at J, with 21 bases between. CDR1 is DFQATT, CDR2 SNEGSKA, per germline (reference sequence). DNA for the CDR3: TGCAGTGCTAGAATCGCGGCGGGGGCTGATTGGGAGACCCAGTACTTC. The encoded protein is CSARIAAGADWETQYF.

Ten or more counts support this clonotype. This chain connects TRBV7-9 to TRBJ1-1, with unresolved D. Trimming stripped 5 bases from V and 7 bases from J, with 11 bases between. Germline CDR1 and CDR2: SEHNR and FQNEAQ (reference sequence). The CDR3 sequence is 12 residues long. The CDR3 loop is CASSITGHEAFF. DNA for the CDR3: TGTGCCAGCAGCATAACCGGGCATGAAGCTTTCTTT.

The V gene is TRBV4-1, the J gene TRBJ2-5; possible D gene TRBD1, 5 bases. V dropped 10 bases and J dropped 6 bases, with 21 bases sitting between them. The CDR3 has 14 residues. In germline, CDR1 is MGHRA, CDR2 YSYEKL. Here the CDR3 reads CANRQKAGPKTQYF. The CDR3 DNA reads as TGCGCCAACAGACAGAAAGCAGGGCCTAAGACCCAGTACTTC.

This clonotype appeared many times. The gene calls are TRBV7-2 and TRBJ1-4; tentatively, D is TRBD1 (5 bases). CDR3 length: 14 amino acids. Germline V gene data show CDR1 as SGHTA and CDR2 as FQGNSA. The germline V and J ends were trimmed by 5 bases and 10 bases, with 17 bases remaining between them. The CDR3 sequence: CASSPLRATGKLFF. The CDR3, as DNA: TGTGCCAGCAGCCCCCTCCGAGCTACAGGAAAACTGTTTTTT.